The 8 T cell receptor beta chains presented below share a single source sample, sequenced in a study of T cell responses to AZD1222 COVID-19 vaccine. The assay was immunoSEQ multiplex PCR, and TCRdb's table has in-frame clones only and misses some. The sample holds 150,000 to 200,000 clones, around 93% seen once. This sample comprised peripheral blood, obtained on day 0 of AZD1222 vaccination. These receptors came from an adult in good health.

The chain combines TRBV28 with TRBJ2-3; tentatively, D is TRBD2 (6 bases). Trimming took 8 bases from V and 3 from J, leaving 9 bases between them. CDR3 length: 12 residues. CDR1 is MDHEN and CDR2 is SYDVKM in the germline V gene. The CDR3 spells CASRRGTDTQYF. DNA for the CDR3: TGTGCCAGCCGGAGGGGTACAGATACGCAGTATTTT.

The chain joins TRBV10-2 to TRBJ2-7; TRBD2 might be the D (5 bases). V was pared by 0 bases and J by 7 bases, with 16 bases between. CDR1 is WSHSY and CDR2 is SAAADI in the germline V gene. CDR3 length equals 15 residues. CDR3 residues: CASSESGRSVREQYF. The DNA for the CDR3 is TGCGCCAGCAGTGAGTCAGGGAGAAGCGTTCGGGAGCAGTACTTC.

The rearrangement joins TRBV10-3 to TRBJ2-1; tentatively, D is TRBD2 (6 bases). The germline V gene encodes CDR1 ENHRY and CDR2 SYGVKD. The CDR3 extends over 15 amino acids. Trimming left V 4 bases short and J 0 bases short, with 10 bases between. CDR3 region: CAISGDGSSYNEQFF. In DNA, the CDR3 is TGTGCCATCAGTGGGGACGGGAGCTCCTACAATGAGCAGTTCTTC.

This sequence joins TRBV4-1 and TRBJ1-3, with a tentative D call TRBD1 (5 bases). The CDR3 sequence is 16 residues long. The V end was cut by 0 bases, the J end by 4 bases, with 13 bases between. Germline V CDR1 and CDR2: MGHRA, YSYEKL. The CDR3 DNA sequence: TGCGCCAGCAGCCAAGATGTGAGAGGGACCGGAAACACCATATATTTT. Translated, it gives CASSQDVRGTGNTIYF.

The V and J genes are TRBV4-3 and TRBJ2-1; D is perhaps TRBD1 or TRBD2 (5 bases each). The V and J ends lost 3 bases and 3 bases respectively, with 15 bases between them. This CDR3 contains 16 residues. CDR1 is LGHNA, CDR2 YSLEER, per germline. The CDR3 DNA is TGCGCCAGCAGCCAGCAGGGACCCCCTTACTACAATGAGCAGTTCTTC. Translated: CASSQQGPPYYNEQFF.

CDR3 protein: CATWASGLGGELFF. CDR3 bases: TGTGCCACATGGGCCTCGGGGTTGGGCGGGGAGCTGTTTTTT. The rearrangement links TRBV19 to TRBJ2-2; D perhaps matches TRBD2 (5 bases). This CDR3 contains 14 residues. Trimming removed 10 bases from V and 7 bases from J, with 19 bases in between. Germline CDR1 is LNHDA and CDR2 is SQIVND (reference sequence).

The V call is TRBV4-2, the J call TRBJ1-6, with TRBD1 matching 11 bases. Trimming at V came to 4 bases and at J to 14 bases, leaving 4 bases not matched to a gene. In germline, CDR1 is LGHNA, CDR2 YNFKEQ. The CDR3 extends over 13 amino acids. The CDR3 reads CASSLGQGEALHF. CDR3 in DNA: TGTGCCAGCAGCCTGGGACAGGGGGAAGCCCTCCACTTT.

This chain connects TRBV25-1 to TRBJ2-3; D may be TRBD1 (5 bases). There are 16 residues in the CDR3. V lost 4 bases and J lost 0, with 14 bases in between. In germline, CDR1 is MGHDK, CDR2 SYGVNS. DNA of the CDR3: TGTGCCAGCAGTGGGGGCAGCCTATCTAGCACAGATACGCAGTATTTT. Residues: CASSGGSLSSTDTQYF.